This T cell receptor (beta chain) was found in a study of T cell responses to AZD1222 COVID-19 vaccine. General study findings and limits: Donors were chiefly white British, with a greater number of females, and clonal diversity was perhaps underestimated.

The CDR3 contains 15 residues. Looked up from germline, CDR1 is SNHLY and CDR2 is FYNNEI. After removal of 5 bases from V and 3 bases from J, the junction contained 5 bases not matched to a gene. Only in-frame clones appear in the TCRdb table, and some are missing; sequencing was by immunoSEQ multiplex PCR. The sample carries tens of thousands of clones, around 90% recorded once. Second-dose schedules of about 4 or about 12 weeks were combined. Worth noting for this clone: Its antigen remains unidentified.

This chain joins TRBV2 and TRBJ1-4; 8 positions match TRBD1. This sequence originates from an adult who received the AZD1222 COVID-19 vaccine. The material sequenced was peripheral blood, taken 28 days after the second AZD1222 dose. The CDR3 loop is CASSYTGGSNEKLFF. CDR3 nucleotides: TGTGCCAGCAGTTACACAGGGGGTTCTAATGAAAAACTGTTTTTT.